This T cell receptor beta chain comes out of a study of long-term antiretroviral therapy in people with HIV. The CDR3 spans 17 residues. The germline gives CDR1 KGHSH, CDR2 LQKENI. Trimming removed 0 bases from V and 2 bases from J; junction bases left unmatched: 9. An immunoSEQ assay, version v3.0, was performed at survey level. TCRdb's copy holds only in-frame clones and misses some; the assay was immunoSEQ multiplex PCR. The sample has about 30,000 clones, 85% to 95% seen once. The gene calls are TRBV18 and TRBJ1-2; 7 bases are a match to TRBD1. This specimen consisted of unsorted PBMCs, obtained approximately 6.5 years after starting antiretroviral therapy. The sequence was collected from a woman aged 35 to 49 with HIV. CDR3 residues: CASSPPISGTENYGYTF. CDR3 nucleotide sequence: TGTGCCAGCTCACCACCAATTTCCGGGACAGAAAACTATGGCTACACCTTC.